Described below is a single T cell receptor (beta chain) sequence and its context. The data were taken from a study of CD8 T cells in Susac syndrome. RNA in amounts of roughly 0.45 to 1 ug was reverse transcribed with random hexamers. The authors amplified TCR beta CDR3 across 54 Vbeta and 13 Jbeta using immunoSEQ multiplex PCR. TCRdb re-derived calls from the immunoSEQ multiplex PCR reads in MiXCR, one entry per CDR3 protein. The table has just over 150,000 distinct CDR3 sequences, over 85% seen once. This CDR3 comprises 14 residues. Trimming cost V 0 bases and J 4 bases, with 5 bases left between them. Germline CDR1 reads SGHTS; CDR2 reads YDEGEE.

The sequenced sample was CD8+ T cells from PBMCs. This TCR was sampled from a human donor with multiple sclerosis. The J gene is TRBJ2-6, the V gene TRBV5-8; D gene unclear. CDR3 sequence (DNA): TGTGCCAGCAGCTTGGGGAGAGGGGCCAACGTCCTGACTTTC. The encoded protein is CASSLGRGANVLTF.